This is a list of T cell receptor beta chains from one sample in a study of early T cells in non-severe SARS-CoV-2 infection. TCRdb ran MiXCR on the 5' RACE reads and lists one entry per CDR3 protein. This sample has approximately 77,000 distinct CDR3 sequences, with over 9.5% found just once. Specimen: whole blood. Receptors were obtained from an adult who was a healthcare worker with PCR-confirmed SARS-CoV-2 infection or an uninfected control (not recorded which). The CDR3 runs from the conserved cysteine through the conserved F or W. The D gene is left open where the match is weak. Clone size appears in some rows only: once, few, many, or a class for an expanded clone.

size,D,J,V,CDR3,DNA
few,-,TRBJ2-5,TRBV28,CASSPGQSIGQETQYF,TGTGCCAGCAGTCCCGGACAGTCCATAGGCCAAGAGACCCAGTACTTC
-,-,TRBJ2-3,TRBV28,CASLRDTSTDMQYF,TGTGCCAGCCTTCGGGACACATCCACAGATATGCAGTATTTT
many,TRBD2,TRBJ2-1,TRBV20-1,CSAQTSGRTINEQFF,TGCAGTGCTCAAACTAGCGGGAGAACGATTAATGAGCAGTTCTTC
many,-,TRBJ1-5,TRBV7-9,CASSLQGNRNQPQHF,TGTGCCAGCAGCTTACAGGGGAATAGGAATCAGCCCCAGCATTTT
few,TRBD1,TRBJ2-6,TRBV10-3,CAISPGQGGGANVLTF,TGTGCCATCAGCCCGGGACAGGGCGGTGGGGCCAACGTCCTGACTTTC
many,-,TRBJ1-2,TRBV19,CASSSGSTQASVYTF,TGTGCCAGTAGTTCTGGATCGACTCAAGCCAGCGTCTACACCTTC
-,-,TRBJ2-1,TRBV12-3/TRBV12-4,CASIPGGSWDERFF,TGTGCCAGCATCCCCGGGGGCTCCTGGGATGAGCGGTTCTTC
once,-,TRBJ1-2,TRBV28,CATQLPSTGYTF,TGTGCCACTCAGTTACCCTCTACTGGCTACACCTTC
many,TRBD1,TRBJ2-3,TRBV7-3,CASSSSGTAPDTQYF,TGTGCCAGCAGCTCCTCCGGGACAGCCCCAGATACGCAGTATTTT
many,-,TRBJ1-1,TRBV10-1,CASSEDNEGTEAFF,TGCGCCAGCAGTGAGGACAACGAAGGGACTGAAGCTTTCTTT
few,-,TRBJ1-5,TRBV29-1,CSVVVQRDQPQHF,TGCAGCGTTGTGGTCCAGAGGGATCAGCCCCAGCATTTT
-,TRBD1,TRBJ1-5,TRBV27,CASSLLGTGSQPQHF,TGTGCCAGCAGTTTACTGGGGACAGGAAGCCAGCCCCAGCATTTT
many,TRBD2,TRBJ2-4,TRBV28,CASSFGGVAKNIQYF,TGTGCCAGCAGTTTCGGGGGGGTAGCCAAAAACATTCAGTACTTC
many,TRBD2,TRBJ2-1,TRBV28,CASSPDPAGSYNEQFF,TGTGCCAGCAGTCCTGATCCAGCGGGGAGCTACAATGAGCAGTTCTTC
many,-,TRBJ1-5,TRBV2,CASSEETQGNQPQHF,TGTGCCAGCAGTGAAGAGACGCAGGGGAATCAGCCCCAGCATTTT
many,TRBD2,TRBJ2-2,TRBV7-6,CASSLVAGTNTGELFF,TGTGCCAGCAGCTTAGTAGCGGGCACGAACACCGGGGAGCTGTTTTTT
many,TRBD2,TRBJ2-7,TRBV2,CASCGGGPREQYF,TGTGCCAGCTGCGGGGGAGGGCCCCGCGAGCAGTACTTC
many,-,TRBJ2-3,TRBV29-1,CSAWTGTDTQYF,TGCAGCGCTTGGACAGGCACAGATACGCAGTATTTT
few,-,TRBJ2-7,TRBV28,CASSLNWRSSYEQYF,TGTGCCAGCAGTTTGAACTGGAGAAGCTCCTACGAGCAGTACTTC
many,TRBD1,TRBJ1-1,TRBV28,CASRTGQHSEAFF,TGTGCCAGCAGGACGGGACAGCATTCTGAAGCTTTCTTT
few,-,TRBJ1-1,TRBV27,CASSLRENTEAFF,TGTGCCAGCAGTTTGAGAGAGAACACTGAAGCTTTCTTT
few,-,TRBJ2-7,TRBV27,CASSLRPPMGGMPYEQYF,TGTGCCAGCAGTTTAAGGCCCCCGATGGGGGGTATGCCCTACGAGCAGTACTTC
few,-,TRBJ2-5,TRBV5-6,CASSLRTGGQETQYF,TGTGCCAGCAGCTTAAGGACCGGGGGACAAGAGACCCAGTACTTC
once,-,TRBJ1-4,TRBV7-9,CASRATVRTARLFF,TGTGCCAGCAGGGCAACAGTTAGGACGGCGAGACTGTTTTTT
many,TRBD1,TRBJ2-7,TRBV24-1,CATSDLGTGLHEQYF,TGTGCCACCAGTGATTTGGGGACAGGGCTTCACGAGCAGTACTTC
-,-,TRBJ1-1,TRBV7-6,CASSLRGANTEAFF,TGTGCCAGCAGCTTACGCGGGGCCAACACTGAAGCTTTCTTT
-,TRBD2,TRBJ2-1,TRBV5-1,CASSLSSGRYNEQFF,TGCGCCAGCAGCTTGTCTAGCGGGAGATACAATGAGCAGTTCTTC
-,TRBD1,TRBJ1-6,TRBV6-5,CASSYSTGVNSPLHF,TGTGCCAGCAGTTACTCGACAGGGGTGAATTCACCCCTCCACTTT
few,TRBD1,TRBJ1-4,TRBV5-1,CASSPGQDGEKLFF,TGCGCCAGCAGCCCAGGACAGGACGGGGAAAAACTGTTTTTT
many,TRBD2,TRBJ2-7,TRBV5-1,CASSWGLVDAEQYF,TGCGCCAGCAGCTGGGGACTAGTTGATGCGGAGCAGTACTTC
few,-,TRBJ2-1,TRBV11-1,CASSPGTLNEQFF,TGTGCCAGCAGCCCCGGGACATTAAATGAGCAGTTCTTC
many,TRBD2,TRBJ2-1,TRBV14,CASSQTSGGSYNEQFF,TGTGCCAGCAGCCAGACTAGCGGCGGGTCGTACAATGAGCAGTTCTTC
few,-,TRBJ2-6,TRBV28,CASGFDLTSGANVLTF,TGTGCCAGCGGTTTTGACTTAACCTCTGGGGCCAACGTCCTGACTTTC
few,-,TRBJ2-7,TRBV20-1,CSARASGSYYEQYF,TGCAGTGCTAGAGCTTCGGGGTCATACTACGAGCAGTACTTC
many,TRBD2,TRBJ2-7,TRBV18,CASSPPSSGKEQYF,TGTGCCAGCTCACCACCCTCAAGCGGGAAGGAGCAGTACTTC
-,-,TRBJ2-1,TRBV11-3,CASSRRSGWQSDNEQFF,TGTGCCAGCAGCCGCCGGAGCGGATGGCAGAGTGACAATGAGCAGTTCTTC
-,-,TRBJ2-7,TRBV7-9,CASSLELRGSSYEQYF,TGTGCCAGCAGCTTAGAATTGAGGGGCAGCTCCTACGAGCAGTACTTC
-,-,TRBJ2-1,TRBV12-3/TRBV12-4,CASSFSGRSFNEQFF,TGTGCCAGCAGTTTTAGCGGCAGATCTTTTAATGAGCAGTTCTTC
many,-,TRBJ2-5,TRBV29-1,CSVDLLGQETQYF,TGCAGCGTTGATCTGCTAGGGCAAGAGACCCAGTACTTC
many,-,TRBJ1-2,TRBV11-2,CASSLLNLPSPRDYGYTF,TGTGCCAGCAGCTTATTGAATTTGCCGAGCCCGAGGGACTATGGCTACACCTTC
few,-,TRBJ1-5,TRBV6-5,CASTLRRHSNQPQHF,TGTGCCAGCACCCTCAGGAGACATAGCAATCAGCCCCAGCATTTT
-,-,TRBJ2-7,TRBV11-2,CASSLGFGAEQYF,TGTGCCAGCAGCTTAGGGTTCGGGGCTGAGCAGTACTTC
-,TRBD1,TRBJ2-7,TRBV20-1,CSPPPGTVKYEQYF,TGCAGCCCACCTCCCGGGACAGTTAAGTACGAGCAGTACTTC
many,-,TRBJ2-5,TRBV2,CASSERRQETQYF,TGTGCCAGCAGTGAGCGGAGACAAGAGACCCAGTACTTC
many,TRBD2,TRBJ2-1,TRBV11-3,CASSLEGLAGGHEQFF,TGTGCCAGCAGCTTAGAAGGTCTAGCGGGAGGGCATGAGCAGTTCTTC
many,TRBD1,TRBJ1-1,TRBV5-1,CASSLAIWGQGVNTEAFF,TGCGCCAGCAGCTTGGCCATCTGGGGACAGGGGGTGAACACTGAAGCTTTCTTT
-,TRBD1,TRBJ2-7,TRBV20-1,CSARRTQGSTYEQYF,TGCAGTGCTAGACGAACACAGGGGAGTACCTACGAGCAGTACTTC
few,TRBD2,TRBJ2-7,TRBV5-1,CASSFTSGRAGEQYF,TGCGCCAGCAGCTTCACTAGCGGGAGGGCCGGCGAGCAGTACTTC
few,-,TRBJ2-2,TRBV7-2,CASSSYLMANTGELFF,TGTGCCAGCAGCTCATATTTGATGGCGAACACCGGGGAGCTGTTTTTT
few,-,TRBJ2-1,TRBV20-1,CSARGGIFHEQFF,TGCAGTGCTAGAGGGGGTATTTTTCATGAGCAGTTCTTC
few,-,TRBJ2-7,TRBV7-2,CASSSLLLSMNSYEQYF,TGTGCCAGCAGCTCTCTTCTCCTTTCCATGAACTCCTACGAGCAGTACTTC
few,TRBD1,TRBJ2-3,TRBV20-1,CSARPAQGAPVTQYF,TGCAGTGCTAGACCCGCACAGGGGGCACCCGTTACGCAGTATTTT
-,TRBD1,TRBJ2-1,TRBV28,CASSITRTGNEQFF,TGTGCCAGCAGTATCACCCGGACAGGGAATGAGCAGTTCTTC
many,TRBD2,TRBJ2-1,TRBV9,CASSVLGLAVSYNEQFF,TGTGCCAGCAGCGTTCTTGGACTAGCGGTCTCCTACAATGAGCAGTTCTTC
many,-,TRBJ1-1,TRBV5-1,CASSLSRGNTEAFF,TGCGCCAGCAGCTTGTCTCGCGGGAACACTGAAGCTTTCTTT
many,TRBD1,TRBJ1-2,TRBV7-9,CASSAQGANGYTF,TGTGCCAGCAGCGCACAGGGGGCAAATGGCTACACCTTC
few,TRBD2,TRBJ2-1,TRBV20-1,CSAGGSGRWSYNEQFF,TGCAGTGCCGGGGGTAGCGGGAGGTGGTCCTACAATGAGCAGTTCTTC
many,TRBD2,TRBJ2-1,TRBV2,CASISTSGNPDEQFF,TGTGCCAGCATTTCGACTAGCGGGAATCCCGATGAGCAGTTCTTC
-,-,TRBJ1-1,TRBV2,CASSEGGRGAFF,TGTGCCAGCAGTGAAGGGGGGCGAGGAGCTTTCTTT
-,-,TRBJ1-6,TRBV20-1,CSATAGADSPLHF,TGCAGTGCTACTGCGGGCGCGGATTCACCCCTCCACTTT